This TCR beta chain was sequenced in a study of T cell responses to AZD1222 COVID-19 vaccine. V was clipped by 7 bases and J by 0 bases, with 15 bases between them. Germline CDR1 MDHEN, CDR2 SYDVKM. The CDR3 loop spans 16 amino acids. This clone was seen only once. Clones were sequenced by immunoSEQ multiplex PCR, and TCRdb holds only the in-frame ones, with some missing. Of approximately 120,000 clones in the sample, roughly 92% are singletons; the top ten hold roughly 4.7%. The clonotype was recovered from an adult in good health. The sequenced sample was peripheral blood, obtained on day 0 of AZD1222 vaccination. The rearrangement uses TRBV28 and TRBJ2-2; unclear D gene. The CDR3 is CASNQLQISNTGELFF. DNA of the CDR3: TGTGCCAGCAACCAGTTACAGATCTCGAACACCGGGGAGCTGTTTTTT. Combining the CDR3 with reference TRBV28 and TRBJ2-2 gives the whole variable domain DVKVTQSSRYLVKRTGEKVFLECVQDMDHENMFWYRQDPGLGLRLIYFSYDVKMKEKGDIPEGYSVSREKKERFSLILESASTNQTSMYLCASNQLQISNTGELFFGEGSRLTVL.